This T cell receptor (beta chain) comes out of a study of cytomegalovirus exposure and HLA in healthy donors. PCR used 60 Vbeta primers and 13 Jbeta primers. Data came from immunoSEQ multiplex PCR; TCRdb stores just in-frame clones and leaves some out. The table lists 74,000 or so clones, about four fifths of them singletons. The CDR3 spans 15 residues. V was shortened by 7 bases and J by 5 bases, with 18 bases between the two germline ends. From germline, CDR1 is MDHEN and CDR2 SYDVKM. The V gene is TRBV28, the J gene TRBJ1-5, with D possibly matching TRBD1 (6 bases). The source is a male donor in good health and CMV-seropositive. The sequenced material came from PBMCs. The CDR3 nucleotides read TGTGCCAGCAACGGCCCTCCGGGACATTATCAGCCCCAGCATTTT. Amino acids: CASNGPPGHYQPQHF.